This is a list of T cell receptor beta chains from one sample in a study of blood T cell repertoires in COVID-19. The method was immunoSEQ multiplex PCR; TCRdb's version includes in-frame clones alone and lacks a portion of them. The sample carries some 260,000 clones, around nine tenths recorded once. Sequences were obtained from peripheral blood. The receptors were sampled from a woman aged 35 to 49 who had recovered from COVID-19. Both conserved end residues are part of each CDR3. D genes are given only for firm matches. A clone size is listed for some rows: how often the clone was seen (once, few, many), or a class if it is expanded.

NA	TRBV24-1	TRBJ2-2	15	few	CATSGDSANTGELFF	TGTGCCACCAGTGGCGACAGCGCGAACACCGGGGAGCTGTTTTTT
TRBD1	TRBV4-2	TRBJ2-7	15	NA	CASSPRQGESYEQYF	TGTGCCAGCAGCCCCCGCCAGGGGGAGTCCTACGAGCAGTACTTC
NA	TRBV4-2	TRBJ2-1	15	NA	CASSQATWAYNEQFF	TGTGCCAGCAGCCAAGCGACTTGGGCCTACAATGAGCAGTTCTTC
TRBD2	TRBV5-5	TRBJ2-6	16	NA	CASSLASGLRANVLTF	TGTGCCAGCAGCTTGGCTTCGGGACTAAGGGCCAACGTCCTGACTTTC
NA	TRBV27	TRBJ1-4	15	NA	CASSWGGLRNEKLFF	TGTGCCAGCAGTTGGGGGGGACTGCGGAATGAAAAACTGTTTTTT
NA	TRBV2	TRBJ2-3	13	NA	CASGMRGGDTQYF	TGTGCCAGCGGCATGAGGGGGGGGGATACGCAGTATTTT
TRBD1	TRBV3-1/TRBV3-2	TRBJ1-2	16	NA	CASSQPRKAGGYGYTF	TGTGCCAGCAGCCAACCCCGAAAGGCAGGGGGCTATGGCTACACCTTC
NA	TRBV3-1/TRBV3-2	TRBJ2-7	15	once	CASSPRSGWVDEQYF	TGTGCCAGCAGCCCTCGCAGCGGGTGGGTAGACGAGCAGTACTTC
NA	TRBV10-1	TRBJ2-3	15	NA	CASGVPWQLTDTQYF	TGCGCCAGCGGAGTTCCTTGGCAGCTCACAGATACGCAGTATTTT
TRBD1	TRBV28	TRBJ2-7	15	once	CASSFGGTGSHEQYF	TGTGCCAGCAGTTTTGGGGGGACAGGGAGTCACGAGCAGTACTTC
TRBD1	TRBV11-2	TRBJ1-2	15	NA	CASSLDRGDRYGYTF	TGTGCCAGCAGCTTAGACAGGGGGGATCGCTATGGCTACACCTTC
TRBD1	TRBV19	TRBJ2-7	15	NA	CASSIGGQTFYEQYF	TGTGCCAGTAGTATAGGGGGACAGACGTTCTACGAGCAGTACTTC
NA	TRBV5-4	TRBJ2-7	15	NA	CASSFAGKSSYEQYF	TGTGCCAGCAGCTTTGCGGGGAAAAGCTCCTACGAGCAGTACTTC
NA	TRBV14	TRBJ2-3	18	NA	CASSPTLGLRNDTDTQYF	TGTGCCAGCAGCCCCACACTGGGACTCCGAAATGACACAGATACGCAGTATTTT
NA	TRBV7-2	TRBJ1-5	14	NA	CASSPGGFNQPQHF	TGTGCCAGCAGCCCTGGCGGGTTCAATCAGCCCCAGCATTTT
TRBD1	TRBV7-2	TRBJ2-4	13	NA	CASSRDRADIQYF	TGTGCCAGCAGCCGGGACAGGGCGGACATTCAGTACTTC
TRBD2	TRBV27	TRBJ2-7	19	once	CASSLRRGLAGPRAYEQYF	TGTGCCAGCAGTTTAAGGCGGGGACTAGCGGGGCCGCGGGCTTACGAGCAGTACTTC
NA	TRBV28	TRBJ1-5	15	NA	CASGPGGHSNQPQHF	TGTGCCAGCGGACCAGGAGGCCATAGCAATCAGCCCCAGCATTTT
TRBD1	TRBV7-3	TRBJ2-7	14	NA	CASSRDRGYYEQYF	TGTGCCAGCAGCCGGGACAGGGGTTACTACGAGCAGTACTTC
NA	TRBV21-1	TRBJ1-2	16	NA	CASSNDGQGWYGGYTF	TGTGCCAGCAGCAACGACGGACAGGGCTGGTATGGCGGCTACACCTTC
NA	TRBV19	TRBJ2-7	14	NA	CASSIAQGGYEQYF	TGTGCCAGTAGTATAGCTCAGGGGGGCTACGAGCAGTACTTC
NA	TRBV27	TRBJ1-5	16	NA	CASSLSGSPSGQPQHF	TGTGCCAGCAGTTTGAGTGGGTCGCCCTCAGGGCAGCCCCAGCATTTT
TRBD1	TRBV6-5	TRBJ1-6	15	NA	CASRPGQGLYSPLHF	TGTGCCAGCAGGCCGGGACAGGGATTATATTCACCCCTCCACTTT
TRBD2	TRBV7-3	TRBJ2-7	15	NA	CASSLFGSGSYEQYF	TGTGCCAGCAGCTTATTCGGTAGCGGGAGTTACGAGCAGTACTTC
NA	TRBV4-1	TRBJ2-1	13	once	CAGLGYRANEQFF	TGCGCCGGACTAGGTTACAGGGCTAATGAGCAGTTCTTC
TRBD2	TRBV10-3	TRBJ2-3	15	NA	CAITGLAGGPDTQYF	TGTGCCATCACGGGACTAGCGGGGGGCCCAGATACGCAGTATTTT
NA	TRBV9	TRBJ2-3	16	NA	CASSVEVARGSDTQYF	TGTGCCAGCAGCGTAGAGGTAGCACGGGGGTCAGATACGCAGTATTTT
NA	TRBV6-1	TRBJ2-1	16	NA	CASSGTRAYPYNEQFF	TGTGCCAGCAGTGGAACCCGAGCGTACCCCTACAATGAGCAGTTCTTC
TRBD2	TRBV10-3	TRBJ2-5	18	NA	CAISELEPVGGAGETQYF	TGTGCCATCAGTGAGCTCGAACCTGTCGGGGGGGCCGGGGAGACCCAGTACTTC
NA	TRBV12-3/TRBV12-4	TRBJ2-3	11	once	CASSFTDTQYF	TGTGCCAGCAGCTTCACAGATACGCAGTATTTT
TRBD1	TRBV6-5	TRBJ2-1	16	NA	CASSYDRDRGRNEQFF	TGTGCCAGCAGTTACGACAGGGATCGCGGACGCAATGAGCAGTTCTTC
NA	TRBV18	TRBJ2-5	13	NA	CASSPRQKETQYF	TGTGCCAGCTCACCACGACAGAAAGAGACCCAGTACTTC
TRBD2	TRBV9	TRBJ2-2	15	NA	CASSVASGNTGELFF	TGTGCCAGCAGCGTAGCTAGCGGGAACACCGGGGAGCTGTTTTTT
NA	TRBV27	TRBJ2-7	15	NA	CASSPLGGAAFEQYF	TGTGCCAGCAGTCCCTTGGGGGGGGCGGCCTTCGAGCAGTACTTC
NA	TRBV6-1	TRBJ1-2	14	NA	CASSEAQTGYGYTF	TGTGCCAGCAGTGAAGCCCAGACAGGATATGGCTACACCTTC
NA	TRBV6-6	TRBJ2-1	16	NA	CASSYSSGLRNNEQFF	TGTGCCAGCAGTTACTCTTCAGGACTACGCAACAATGAGCAGTTCTTC
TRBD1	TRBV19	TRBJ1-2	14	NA	CASSITGGVYGYTF	TGTGCCAGTAGTATAACAGGGGGCGTCTATGGCTACACCTTC
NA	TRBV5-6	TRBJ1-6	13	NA	CASSLDRGSPLHF	TGTGCCAGCAGCTTGGACCGGGGTTCACCCCTCCACTTT
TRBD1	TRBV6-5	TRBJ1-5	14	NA	CASSWTGDNQPQHF	TGTGCCAGCAGTTGGACAGGGGACAATCAGCCCCAGCATTTT
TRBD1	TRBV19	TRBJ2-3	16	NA	CASSKPGTGGTDTQYF	TGTGCCAGTAGTAAGCCGGGGACAGGGGGCACAGATACGCAGTATTTT
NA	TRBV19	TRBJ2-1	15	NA	CASSIGGRGVDEQFF	TGTGCCAGTAGTATCGGAGGGAGGGGGGTCGATGAGCAGTTCTTC
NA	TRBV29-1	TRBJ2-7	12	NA	CSGYNGPYEQYF	TGCAGCGGTTACAATGGGCCCTACGAGCAGTACTTC
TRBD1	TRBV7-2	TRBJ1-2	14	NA	CASSLAGQGYGYTF	TGTGCCAGCAGCTTAGCGGGACAGGGCTATGGCTACACCTTC
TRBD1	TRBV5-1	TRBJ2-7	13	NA	CASREGTVYEQYF	TGCGCCAGCAGGGAAGGGACAGTTTACGAGCAGTACTTC
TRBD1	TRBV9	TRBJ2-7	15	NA	CASSAGTGVAYEQYF	TGTGCCAGCAGCGCCGGGACAGGGGTAGCCTACGAGCAGTACTTC
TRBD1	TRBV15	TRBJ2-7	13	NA	CATSGRGRNEQYF	TGTGCCACCAGCGGCAGGGGGCGAAATGAGCAGTACTTC
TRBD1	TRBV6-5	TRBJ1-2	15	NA	CASSPGQGYNYGYTF	TGTGCCAGCAGCCCCGGACAGGGGTATAACTATGGCTACACCTTC
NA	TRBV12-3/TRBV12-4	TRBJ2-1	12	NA	CASRPGLGRQFF	TGTGCCAGCAGGCCGGGCTTGGGGCGTCAGTTCTTC
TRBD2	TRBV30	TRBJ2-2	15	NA	CAWRSQRGRTGELFF	TGTGCCTGGAGGAGTCAGCGGGGGAGAACCGGGGAGCTGTTTTTT
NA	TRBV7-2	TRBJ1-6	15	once	CASNRGPIRNSPLHF	TGTGCCAGCAACCGGGGTCCGATTAGAAATTCACCCCTCCACTTT
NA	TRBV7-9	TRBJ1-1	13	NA	CASSLQENTEAFF	TGTGCCAGCAGCCTACAGGAGAACACTGAAGCTTTCTTT
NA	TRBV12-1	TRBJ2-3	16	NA	CASSSDRHRRRDTQYF	TGTGCCAGCAGCTCCGACCGACACCGTAGACGAGATACGCAGTATTTT
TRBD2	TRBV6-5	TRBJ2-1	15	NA	CASRIAGRGYNEQFF	TGTGCCAGCAGAATAGCGGGAAGGGGCTACAATGAGCAGTTCTTC
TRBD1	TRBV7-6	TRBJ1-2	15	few	CASSQSRGRFYGYTF	TGTGCCAGCAGTCAAAGCAGGGGGAGGTTTTATGGCTACACCTTC
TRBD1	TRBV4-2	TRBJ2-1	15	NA	CASSLEGQAYNEQFF	TGTGCCAGCAGCCTCGAAGGACAGGCCTACAATGAGCAGTTCTTC
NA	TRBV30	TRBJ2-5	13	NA	CAWSVRGRETQYF	TGTGCCTGGAGTGTTCGAGGGCGAGAGACCCAGTACTTC
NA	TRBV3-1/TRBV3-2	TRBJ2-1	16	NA	CASSPWAQPLTIEQFF	TGTGCCAGCAGCCCCTGGGCCCAGCCCCTAACAATTGAGCAGTTCTTC
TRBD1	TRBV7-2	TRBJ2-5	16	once	CASRPEVGTGRETQYF	TGTGCCAGCCGCCCAGAGGTGGGGACAGGGAGGGAGACCCAGTACTTC
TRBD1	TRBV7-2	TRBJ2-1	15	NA	CASSPGQGSYNEQFF	TGTGCCAGCAGCCCAGGACAGGGCTCCTACAATGAGCAGTTCTTC